The rows below give T cell receptor beta chains drawn from one sample of a study of breast tumors, draining lymph nodes, adjacent tissues. TCRdb passed the multiplex PCR reads through MiXCR, listing each CDR3 protein once. The sample includes roughly 110,000 distinct CDR3 sequences, roughly 29% of them seen just once. Specimen: axillary lymph node tissue. These receptors were collected from a female donor with breast cancer. Some clones in this sample may be carry-over from other donors' samples. Each CDR3 is given with its conserved first and last residue.

V	J	CDR3
TRBV29-1	TRBJ2-3	CSVEDRAGPTNTQYF
TRBV7-3	TRBJ2-3	CASSRDSVTQYF
TRBV7-9	TRBJ2-2	CASSPRDAMNTGELFF
TRBV5-8	TRBJ1-2	CASSLGIYYGYTF
TRBV11-2	TRBJ2-7	CASSTTGDEQYF
TRBV6-5	TRBJ1-1	CASSSTPGLNTEAFF
TRBV6-5	TRBJ2-5	CASSYVRRSGGGETQYF
TRBV9	TRBJ1-1	CASSGGPNTEAFF
TRBV19	TRBJ2-3	CASNPGLAGGSTQYF
TRBV19	TRBJ2-3	CASSMGRPLLTDTQYF
TRBV29-1	TRBJ2-7	CSVTGGGYEQYF
TRBV10-3	TRBJ2-2	CAIKGSPGQNTGELFF
TRBV7-2	TRBJ2-5	CASSLGRGGYQETQYF
TRBV20-1	TRBJ1-5	CSARWAANQPQHF
TRBV7-8	TRBJ2-6	CASSPRNPTGDSGANVLTF
TRBV2	TRBJ1-6	CASSWTSGTANSPLHF
TRBV5-6	TRBJ2-5	CASSQGLWGETQYF
TRBV4-1	TRBJ1-5	CASSQEGTGGSQPQHF
TRBV6-4	TRBJ1-2	CASSDKFSGGYTF
TRBV7-3	TRBJ2-2	CASSLSGAAGTGELFF
TRBV5-4	TRBJ2-3	CASSAGQGGSSTDTQYF
TRBV27	TRBJ1-2	CASRRTGGQGNYGYTF
TRBV5-4	TRBJ2-6	CASSPNTRSGANVLTF
TRBV10-2	TRBJ2-3	CASTDSFTDTQYF
TRBV11-3	TRBJ2-5	CASSLGGGRETQYF
TRBV3-1	TRBJ2-1	CASSLTMGLAGNNEQFF
TRBV5-6	TRBJ1-2	CASSPFIQGPYGYTF
TRBV6-6	TRBJ2-1	CASSSETGDVSNEQFF
TRBV7-9	TRBJ2-1	CASSLEQYSYNEQFF
TRBV12-5	TRBJ2-7	CASASLTGGEQYF
TRBV5-4	TRBJ2-3	CASSLAGATDTQYF
TRBV5-4	TRBJ1-2	CASSSRGADGYTF
TRBV7-2	TRBJ2-2	CASRWNRGPAGELFF
TRBV6-1	TRBJ1-1	CASSELHRGNTEAFF
TRBV20-1	TRBJ1-4	CSAQPELGGWVEKLFF
TRBV6-5	TRBJ2-6	CASSPTFSGANVLTF
TRBV7-8	TRBJ1-1	CASSYRTDTEAFF
TRBV19	TRBJ2-3	CASSLQGSGTDTQYF
TRBV11-2	TRBJ2-1	CASSLGLAGVYEQFF
TRBV5-4	TRBJ2-1	CASSLDPSGDNEQFF
TRBV24-1	TRBJ2-5	CATSDLDATQETQYF
TRBV28	TRBJ2-7	CASSRPLFEQYF
TRBV2	TRBJ2-1	CASSERASSVHEQFF
TRBV7-2	TRBJ2-3	CASGGGTDTQYF
TRBV9	TRBJ1-1	CASSPTGGDGAFF
TRBV10-3	TRBJ1-6	CAISESRPDSLTLHF
TRBV7-9	TRBJ1-4	CASSLNGGNEKLFF
TRBV12-3/TRBV12-4	TRBJ2-3	CASDSRSTVDTQYF
TRBV6-2/TRBV6-3	TRBJ2-1	CASSHPGLAVNNEQFF
TRBV2	TRBJ2-1	CASCLAGGREGQVF
TRBV20-1	TRBJ1-6	CSARWGDRPNSPLHF
TRBV20-1	TRBJ2-7	CSARDQGSEQYF
TRBV27	TRBJ2-1	CASSPSGRQGAYNEQFF
TRBV12-3/TRBV12-4	TRBJ1-3	CANSSRGGPGQAGNTIYF
TRBV6-6	TRBJ2-1	CASIEGGTGVYNEQFF